This T cell receptor (beta chain) is from a study of post-analysis software for immune sequencing data. General study results and limits: Those with multiple sclerosis, the patient group, showed significantly lower normalized Chao1 diversity than controls.

As regards this clonotype: Its matching antigen is unknown.

Unique-molecular-identifier-tagged TCR beta cDNA libraries were used. When about 0.9 to 10 million T cells were used, they gave about 550,000 cDNA molecules. TCRdb independently ran MiXCR on the PCR reads; one entry per CDR3 protein. The table shows about 160,000 distinct CDR3 sequences, with roughly 34% occurring only once. This sample comprised blood, obtained after autologous hematopoietic stem cell transplantation. This receptor was taken from a girl aged 5 to 17 with multiple sclerosis.

In DNA, the CDR3 is TGTGCCAGCAGTGCCCAGAGCACAGATACGCAGTATTTT. This translates into CASSAQSTDTQYF. This chain uses TRBV28 with TRBJ2-3; no firm D call. Germline V gene sequence: CDR1 MDHEN, CDR2 SYDVKM. The CDR3 totals 13 residues. Deletions cut 5 bases from V and 0 bases from J, with 6 bases between.